The 2 T cell receptor beta chains below all came from one sample that was sequenced in a study of T cell responses to AZD1222 COVID-19 vaccine. Here immunoSEQ multiplex PCR was the method, and the copy in TCRdb shows in-frame clones only, minus some. The sample lists 130,000 to 150,000 clones; approximately 92% were seen once. The material sequenced was peripheral blood, taken on day 0 of AZD1222 vaccination. All receptors come from an adult in good health.

The chain employs TRBV28 and TRBJ2-7, with TRBD2 matching over 7 bases. The V segment lost 5 bases and the J segment 4 bases; nucleotides outside the gene matches: 17. The CDR3 runs to 17 residues. The germline V gene encodes CDR1 MDHEN and CDR2 SYDVKM. The CDR3 loop is CASSNFRGGGSRYEQYF. In DNA form, the CDR3 reads TGTGCCAGCAGTAATTTTCGGGGTGGCGGGAGTAGGTACGAGCAGTACTTC. The full variable domain, completed using reference TRBV28 and TRBJ2-7, is DVKVTQSSRYLVKRTGEKVFLECVQDMDHENMFWYRQDPGLGLRLIYFSYDVKMKEKGDIPEGYSVSREKKERFSLILESASTNQTSMYLCASSNFRGGGSRYEQYFGPGTRLTVT.

The rearrangement uses TRBV9 and TRBJ1-1; 9 nucleotides agree with TRBD1. The CDR3 is 15 residues long. Germline CDR1 is SGDLS and CDR2 is YYNGEE. The ends lost 0 bases at V and 6 bases at J; junction bases unmatched: 6. The CDR3 here is CASSVAPGTGPEAFF. The DNA of the CDR3 is TGTGCCAGCAGCGTAGCCCCTGGGACAGGGCCTGAAGCTTTCTTT.